This T cell receptor beta chain was identified during a study of post-analysis software for immune sequencing data. Study-wide background: In terms of disease course, relapsing-remitting, secondary progressive and progressive-relapsing multiple sclerosis were included. Findings of the study overall: Comparison with controls showed significantly lower normalized Chao1 diversity in multiple sclerosis patients. In patients, TRBV5-6, TRBV5-1 and TRBV20-1 belonged to five or six TRBV segments found more frequently than in controls. When the samples were clustered directly with F measure, those that had been prepared in the same batch showed strong co-clustering.

Germline CDR1 is DFQATT and CDR2 is SNEGSKA (reference sequence). This CDR3 has 14 amino acids. Unique molecular identifiers featured in each of the TCR beta cDNA libraries. TCRdb analysed the PCR reads with MiXCR anew, one entry per CDR3 protein. Of hundreds of thousands of distinct CDR3 sequences listed, under 70% were seen once; the top ten hold about 4.8%. In the case of this clonotype: The target antigen is unknown. At one of its ends the junction is not consistent with the germline gene, which may arise from a read error.

The specimen was blood. J is TRBJ2-1 and V is TRBV20-1; D may correspond to TRBD1 or TRBD2 (5 bases each). The receptor comes from a girl aged 5 to 17 with multiple sclerosis. As DNA, the CDR3 is TGCAGCGCTACCCCGGGACGCTCTTACAACGAGCAGTTCTTC. Translated, it gives CSATPGRSYNEQFF.